The rows below give T cell receptor beta chains drawn from one sample of a study of T cell responses to AZD1222 COVID-19 vaccine. Libraries were prepared by immunoSEQ multiplex PCR; TCRdb keeps only in-frame clonotypes and omits some of them. The sample lists some 180,000 clones; 85% to 90% were seen once. The sequenced sample was peripheral blood, obtained on day 0 of AZD1222 vaccination. These receptors came from an adult in good health. The CDR3 runs from the conserved cysteine through the conserved F or W. D genes are given only for firm matches. The size of a clone is reported for some rows only, either as once, few or many, or as a class for expanded clones.

V	J	D	size	DNA	CDR3
TRBV7-9	TRBJ1-3	.	.	TGTGCCAGCAGCTTAGCCCGTACAGGGATTGTCGGAAACACCATATATTTT	CASSLARTGIVGNTIYF
TRBV6-1	TRBJ2-7	.	.	TGTGCCAGCAGTGAATTCTCGGGGGTTCGGTCCTACGAGCAGTACTTC	CASSEFSGVRSYEQYF
TRBV19	TRBJ1-2	.	.	TGTGCCAGTAGTATGTCGACAGAAACAGGCTACACCTTC	CASSMSTETGYTF
TRBV28	TRBJ2-7	.	.	TGTGCCAGCAGTTTAGGGGGAGCCAGGGGCTACGAGCAGTACTTC	CASSLGGARGYEQYF
TRBV5-8	TRBJ1-6	.	.	TGTGCCAGCAGCGGGTGGGGACACCAATTTACACCCCTCCACTTT	CASSGWGHQFTPLHF
TRBV30	TRBJ1-1	TRBD1	.	TGTGCCTGGAGTGGGGGGACAGGGAAGGCGAACACTGAAGCTTTCTTT	CAWSGGTGKANTEAFF
TRBV2	TRBJ1-5	TRBD1	.	TGTGCCAGCATGGCCCTGCAGGGGGCGCGGGGTCAGCCCCAGCATTTT	CASMALQGARGQPQHF
TRBV7-9	TRBJ2-5	TRBD1	.	TGTGCCAGCAGCTTAGGGGGACCGACAGGGGCCCAAGAGACCCAGTACTTC	CASSLGGPTGAQETQYF
TRBV5-4	TRBJ2-7	.	.	TGTGCCAGCAGATCCGGGACACTCCCCTACGAGCAGTACTTC	CASRSGTLPYEQYF
TRBV24-1	TRBJ2-1	TRBD2	.	TGTGCCACCAGTGATTTGTCAGCGGGGGGGCCTTATGATGAGCAGTTCTTC	CATSDLSAGGPYDEQFF
TRBV7-3	TRBJ2-5	.	.	TGTGCCAGCAGCCCTAATGGACAGCCTCAAGAGACCCAGTACTTC	CASSPNGQPQETQYF
TRBV30	TRBJ1-2	TRBD1	.	TGTGCCTGGAGTCCCAGGGGGAACTATGGCTACACCTTC	CAWSPRGNYGYTF
TRBV5-1	TRBJ2-5	.	.	TGCGCCACCAGTCTACTAGGGGGAGAGACCCAGTACTTC	CATSLLGGETQYF
TRBV5-4	TRBJ1-1	.	.	TGTGCCAGCAGCCCAGGGCCCGGTTATGAAGCTTTCTTT	CASSPGPGYEAFF
TRBV28	TRBJ1-4	.	once	TGTGCCAGCACCCCAGGGTCCGAGGGTGAAAAACTGTTTTTT	CASTPGSEGEKLFF
TRBV4-3	TRBJ1-2	.	.	TGCGCCAGCAGCCAAGCCACCTCAGACTCTTATGGCTACACCTTC	CASSQATSDSYGYTF
TRBV29-1	TRBJ1-5	TRBD1	once	TGCAGCGTCGCCTATGACAGGGCAACAAATCAGCCCCAGCATTTT	CSVAYDRATNQPQHF
TRBV14	TRBJ2-2	.	few	TGTGCCAGCAGCCCTTGGGCCGCCGCGAACACCGGGGAGCTGTTTTTT	CASSPWAAANTGELFF
TRBV7-9	TRBJ1-4	.	.	TGTGCCAGCAGCTCATCAGGCACCCGGGGGGAAAAACTGTTTTTT	CASSSSGTRGEKLFF
TRBV7-2	TRBJ1-1	.	.	TGTGCCAGCGTAGTGGGACCAGGAACTAACGAAGCTTTCTTT	CASVVGPGTNEAFF
TRBV6-5	TRBJ1-5	.	.	TGTGCCAGCAGTTACGGGATGAATCAGCCCCAGCATTTT	CASSYGMNQPQHF
TRBV29-1	TRBJ2-3	.	.	TGCAGCGTTGCCCAGGGTACAACAGATACGCAGTATTTT	CSVAQGTTDTQYF
TRBV7-3	TRBJ2-1	.	.	TGTGCCAGCAGCCCCCACTCTCAGGACAAGAGCTCCTACAATGAGCAGTTCTTC	CASSPHSQDKSSYNEQFF
TRBV19	TRBJ2-2	TRBD2	once	TGTGCCAGTAGTATAAGACTAGCGGGGTCTTTAACGAACACCGGGGAGCTGTTTTTT	CASSIRLAGSLTNTGELFF
TRBV9	TRBJ1-4	.	.	TGTGCCAGCAGCGTAGCTGGGGGCAATGAAAAACTGTTTTTT	CASSVAGGNEKLFF
TRBV6-1	TRBJ2-6	.	.	TGTGCCAGCAGTGAAGGATCTGGGGCCAACGTCCTGACTTTC	CASSEGSGANVLTF
TRBV5-1	TRBJ1-1	TRBD1	.	TGCGCCAGCAGCTTGAAGTTTGACAGGGCGAACACTGAAGCTTTCTTT	CASSLKFDRANTEAFF
TRBV30	TRBJ2-7	.	.	TGTGCCTGGAGTGTACAACACTACGAGCAGTACTTC	CAWSVQHYEQYF
TRBV10-2	TRBJ2-1	.	once	TGCGCCAGCAGCCCGGGGAGCTCCTACAATGAGCAGTTCTTC	CASSPGSSYNEQFF
TRBV30	TRBJ2-7	.	.	TGTGCCTGGGACAGGTTATACTCCTACGAGCAGTACTTC	CAWDRLYSYEQYF
TRBV12-3/TRBV12-4	TRBJ2-1	.	.	TGTGCCAGCAGTTCCCGACGCGAGCAGTTCTTC	CASSSRREQFF
TRBV6-1	TRBJ2-5	.	.	TGTGCCAGCAGTGAACCACAGGGTTACGAGACCCAGTACTTC	CASSEPQGYETQYF
TRBV30	TRBJ1-2	.	.	TGTGCCTGGAACCGAGGGTCCTATGGCTACACCTTC	CAWNRGSYGYTF
TRBV3-1/TRBV3-2	TRBJ2-5	TRBD2	.	TGTGCCAGCACCGTAGCGGGGGGGCCAGAGACCCAGTACTTC	CASTVAGGPETQYF
TRBV11-2	TRBJ1-3	.	.	TGTGCCAGCAGCCTAGGGTGGGGGCCCGGAAACACCATATATTTT	CASSLGWGPGNTIYF
TRBV20-1	TRBJ1-1	.	.	TGCAGTGCTAGTGAGGACTATAGCACTGAAGCTTTCTTT	CSASEDYSTEAFF
TRBV4-1	TRBJ2-3	TRBD2	.	TGCGCCAGCAGCCGGACTAGCGGTTACACAGATACGCAGTATTTT	CASSRTSGYTDTQYF
TRBV5-1	TRBJ2-3	TRBD1	many	TGCGCCAGCAGCTTGATGGACAGGACAGATACGCAGTATTTT	CASSLMDRTDTQYF
TRBV6-1	TRBJ1-2	.	.	TGTGCCAGCAGTGAACGGCAGGCGGGCTACACCTTC	CASSERQAGYTF
TRBV6-1	TRBJ1-6	.	.	TGTGCCAGCAGTGGAGAGGGACGGCGCTCCTATAATTCACCCCTCCACTTT	CASSGEGRRSYNSPLHF
TRBV6-4	TRBJ2-1	TRBD2	few	TGTGCCAGCAGTGCAATAGCGGGGGGGCGTTCGGATTCTTCCTACAATGAGCAGTTCTTC	CASSAIAGGRSDSSYNEQFF
TRBV5-5	TRBJ2-3	TRBD1	.	TGTGCCAGCAGCTTACGACAGGGGGCTAGCACAGATACGCAGTATTTT	CASSLRQGASTDTQYF
TRBV10-3	TRBJ1-2	TRBD1	.	TGTGCCATCAGTGAGGCCACCGGGACAGGGGACTATGGCTACACCTTC	CAISEATGTGDYGYTF